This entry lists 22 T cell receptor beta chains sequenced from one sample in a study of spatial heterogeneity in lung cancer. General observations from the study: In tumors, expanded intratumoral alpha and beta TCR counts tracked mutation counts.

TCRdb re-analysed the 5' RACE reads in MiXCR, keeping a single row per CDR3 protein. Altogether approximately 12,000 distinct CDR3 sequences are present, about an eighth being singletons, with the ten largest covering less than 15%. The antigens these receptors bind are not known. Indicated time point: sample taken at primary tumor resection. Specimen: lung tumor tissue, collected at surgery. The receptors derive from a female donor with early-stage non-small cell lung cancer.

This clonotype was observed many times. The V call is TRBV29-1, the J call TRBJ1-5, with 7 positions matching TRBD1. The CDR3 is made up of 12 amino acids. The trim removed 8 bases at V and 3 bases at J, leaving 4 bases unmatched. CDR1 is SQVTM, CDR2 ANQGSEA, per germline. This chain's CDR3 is CSYGQDNQPQHF. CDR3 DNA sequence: TGCAGCTATGGACAGGACAATCAGCCCCAGCATTTT.

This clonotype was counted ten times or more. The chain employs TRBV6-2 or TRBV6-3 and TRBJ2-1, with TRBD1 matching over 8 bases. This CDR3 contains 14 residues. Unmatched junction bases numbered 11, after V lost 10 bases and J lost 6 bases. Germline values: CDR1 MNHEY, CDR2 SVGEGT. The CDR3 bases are TGTGCCACCACCTCCAGGGGGCCCGGCAATGAGCAGTTCTTC. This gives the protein CATTSRGPGNEQFF.

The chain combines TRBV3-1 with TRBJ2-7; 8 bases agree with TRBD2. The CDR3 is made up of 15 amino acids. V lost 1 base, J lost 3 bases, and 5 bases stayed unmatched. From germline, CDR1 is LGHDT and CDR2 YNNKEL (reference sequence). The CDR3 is CASSQASSGFYEQYF. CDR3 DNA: TGTGCCAGCAGCCAAGCATCTAGCGGGTTCTACGAGCAGTACTTC.

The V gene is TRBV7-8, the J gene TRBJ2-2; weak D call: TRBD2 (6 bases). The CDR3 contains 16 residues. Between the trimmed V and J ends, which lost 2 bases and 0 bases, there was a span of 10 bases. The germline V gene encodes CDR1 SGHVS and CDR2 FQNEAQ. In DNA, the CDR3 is TGTGCCAGCAGCTTACTTCGCGGGACGAACACCGGGGAGCTGTTTTTT. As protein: CASSLLRGTNTGELFF.

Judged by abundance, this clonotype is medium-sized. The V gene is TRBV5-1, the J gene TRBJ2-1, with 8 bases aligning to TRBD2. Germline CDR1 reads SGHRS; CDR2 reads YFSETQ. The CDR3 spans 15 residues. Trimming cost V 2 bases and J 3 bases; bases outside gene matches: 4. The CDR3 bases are TGCGCCAGCAGCTTAACAACTAGCGGCTACAATGAGCAGTTCTTC. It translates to CASSLTTSGYNEQFF. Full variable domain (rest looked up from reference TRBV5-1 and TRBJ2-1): KAGVTQTPRYLIKTRGQQVTLSCSPISGHRSVSWYQQTPGQGLQFLFEYFSETQRNKGNFPGRFSGRQFSNSRSEMNVSTLELGDSALYLCASSLTTSGYNEQFFGPGTRLTVL.

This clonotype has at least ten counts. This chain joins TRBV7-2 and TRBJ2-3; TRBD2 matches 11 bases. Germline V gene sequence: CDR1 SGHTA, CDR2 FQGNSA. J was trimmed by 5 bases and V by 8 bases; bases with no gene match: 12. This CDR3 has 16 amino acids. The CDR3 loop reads CASRLTSGVPRDTQYF. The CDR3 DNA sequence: TGTGCCAGCCGGCTGACTAGCGGGGTCCCGCGAGATACGCAGTATTTT.

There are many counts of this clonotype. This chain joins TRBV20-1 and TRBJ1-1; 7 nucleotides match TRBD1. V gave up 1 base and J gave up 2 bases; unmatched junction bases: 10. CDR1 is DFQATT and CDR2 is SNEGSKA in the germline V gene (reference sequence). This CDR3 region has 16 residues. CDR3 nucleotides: TGCAGTGCTAGAGGACTGGGACAGACACTTAACACTGAAGCTTTCTTT. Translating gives CSARGLGQTLNTEAFF.

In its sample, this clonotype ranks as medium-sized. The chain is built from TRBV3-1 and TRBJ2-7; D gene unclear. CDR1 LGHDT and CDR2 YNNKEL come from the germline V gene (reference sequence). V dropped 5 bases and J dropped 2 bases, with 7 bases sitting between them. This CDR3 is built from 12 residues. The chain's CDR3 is CASSKTPYEQYF. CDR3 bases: TGTGCCAGCAGCAAAACTCCCTACGAGCAGTACTTC.

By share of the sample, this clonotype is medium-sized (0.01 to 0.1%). As DNA, the CDR3 is TGTGCCAGCAGCACTATCAACCATGGCTACACCTTC. Its protein is CASSTINHGYTF. The J gene is TRBJ1-2, the V gene TRBV7-2; D uncertain. V was trimmed by 5 bases and J by 6 bases, leaving 10 bases between them. The CDR3 loop spans 12 amino acids. Germline V gene data show CDR1 as SGHTA and CDR2 as FQGNSA.

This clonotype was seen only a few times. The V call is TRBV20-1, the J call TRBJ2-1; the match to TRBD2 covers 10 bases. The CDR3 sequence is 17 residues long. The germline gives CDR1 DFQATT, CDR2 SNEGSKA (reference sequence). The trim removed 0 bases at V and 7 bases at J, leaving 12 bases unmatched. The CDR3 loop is CSARDRLAGEHRNEQFF. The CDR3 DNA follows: TGCAGTGCTAGAGATAGGCTAGCGGGGGAGCATAGGAATGAGCAGTTCTTC.

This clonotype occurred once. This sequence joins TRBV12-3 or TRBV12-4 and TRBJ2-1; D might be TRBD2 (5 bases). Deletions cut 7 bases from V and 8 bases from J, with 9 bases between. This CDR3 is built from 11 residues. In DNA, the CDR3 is TGTGCCAGCACCCCCGGGGATGAGCAGTTCTTC. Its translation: CASTPGDEQFF.

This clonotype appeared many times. The CDR3 bases are TGTGCCAGCAGCAAAGGGGACCGCCTGACTGGAAACACCATATATTTT. It translates to CASSKGDRLTGNTIYF. This sequence joins TRBV2 and TRBJ1-3; possibly TRBD1 for D (5 bases). In germline, CDR1 is SNHLY, CDR2 FYNNEI. This CDR3 spans 16 amino acids. The V end lost 6 bases, the J end lost 2 bases, and 17 bases lay between the germline ends.

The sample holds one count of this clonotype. Here the CDR3 DNA reads TGTGCCATTCGCCGGGACAGCAGCACAGATACGCAGTATTTT. Amino acid sequence: CAIRRDSSTDTQYF. The chain couples TRBV10-3 to TRBJ2-3; 7 nucleotides line up with TRBD1. Germline CDR1 ENHRY, CDR2 SYGVKD. V was clipped by 9 bases and J by 0 bases; unmatched bases: 6. CDR3 length: 14 amino acids.

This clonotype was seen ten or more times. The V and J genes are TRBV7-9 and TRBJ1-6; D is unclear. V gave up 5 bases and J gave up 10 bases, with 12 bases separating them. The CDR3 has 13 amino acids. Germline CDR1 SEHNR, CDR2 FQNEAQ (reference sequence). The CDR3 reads CASSTPYGSPLHF. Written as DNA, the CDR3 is TGTGCCAGCAGCACCCCTTATGGGTCACCCCTCCACTTT.

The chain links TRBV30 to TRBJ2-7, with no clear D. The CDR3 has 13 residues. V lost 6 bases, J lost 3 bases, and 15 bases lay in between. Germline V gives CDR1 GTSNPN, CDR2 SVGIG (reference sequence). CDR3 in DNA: TGTGCCTGTGCAGTCGGTAATCGCTACGAGCAGTACTTC. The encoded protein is CACAVGNRYEQYF. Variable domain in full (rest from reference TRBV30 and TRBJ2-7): SQTIHQWPATLVQPVGSPLSLECTVEGTSNPNLYWYRQAAGRGLQLLFYSVGIGQISSEVPQNLSASRPQDRQFILSSKKLLLSDSGFYLCACAVGNRYEQYFGPGTRLTVT.

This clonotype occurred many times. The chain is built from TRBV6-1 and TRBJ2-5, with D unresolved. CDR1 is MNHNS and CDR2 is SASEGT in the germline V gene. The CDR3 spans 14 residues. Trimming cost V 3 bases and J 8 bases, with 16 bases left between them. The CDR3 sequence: CASSDLTDRGTQYF. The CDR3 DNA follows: TGTGCCAGCAGTGACCTCACGGACCGCGGCACCCAGTACTTC.

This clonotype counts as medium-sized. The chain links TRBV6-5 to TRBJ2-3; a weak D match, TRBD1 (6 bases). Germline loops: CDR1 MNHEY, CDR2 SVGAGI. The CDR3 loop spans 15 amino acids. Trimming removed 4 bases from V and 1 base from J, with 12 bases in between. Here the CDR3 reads CASSSLGAGTDTQYF. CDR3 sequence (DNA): TGTGCCAGCAGTTCCTTGGGGGCTGGCACAGATACGCAGTATTTT.

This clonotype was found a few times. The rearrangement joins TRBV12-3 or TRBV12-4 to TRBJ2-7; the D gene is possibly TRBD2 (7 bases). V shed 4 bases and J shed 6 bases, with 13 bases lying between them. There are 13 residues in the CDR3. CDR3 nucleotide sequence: TGTGCCAGCAGTTGGGGGGGCTTTTCCGAGCAGTACTTC. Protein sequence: CASSWGGFSEQYF.

CDR3 in amino acids: CASSQGGDYNEQFF. The CDR3 region has the DNA TGCGCCAGCAGCCAGGGGGGCGACTACAATGAGCAGTTCTTC. This chain joins TRBV4-1 and TRBJ2-1; D is tentatively TRBD1 or TRBD2 (6 bases each). CDR3 length equals 14 residues. The germline CDR1 and CDR2 sequences are MGHRA and YSYEKL. The germline V and J ends were trimmed by 3 bases and 3 bases, with 9 bases remaining between them.

The CDR3 reads CASSNTDSPLHF. CDR3 in DNA: TGTGCCAGCAGTAACACGGATTCACCCCTCCACTTT. J is TRBJ1-6 and V is TRBV6-2 or TRBV6-3; D unclear. The germline CDR1 and CDR2 sequences are MNHEY and SVGEGT. The V end was cut by 5 bases, the J end by 8 bases, with 7 bases between. The CDR3 is 12 amino acids.

The CDR3 sequence is CASSSVTSGISYEQYF. CDR3 nucleotide sequence: TGTGCCAGCAGCTCAGTGACTAGCGGAATCTCCTACGAGCAGTACTTC. The gene calls are TRBV5-4 and TRBJ2-7; 9 bases match TRBD2. V shed 3 bases and J 0 bases; nucleotides not matched to a gene: 7. Germline V CDR1 and CDR2: SGHNT, YYREEE (reference sequence). There are 16 residues in the CDR3.

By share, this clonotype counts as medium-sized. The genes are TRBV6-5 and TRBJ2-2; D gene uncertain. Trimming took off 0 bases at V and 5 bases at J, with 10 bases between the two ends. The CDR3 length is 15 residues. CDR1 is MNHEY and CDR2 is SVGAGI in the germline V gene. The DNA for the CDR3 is TGTGCCAGCAGTTACTCGTTTCTGGGTACCGGGGAGCTGTTTTTT. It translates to CASSYSFLGTGELFF.